The entry that follows covers one T cell receptor beta chain sequence. The use of a sample-barcoded 5' primer and a J-beta primer mix characterized a second PCR of about 7 to 12 cycles. TCRdb ran MiXCR on the 5' RACE reads and lists one entry per CDR3 protein. The sample lists hundreds of thousands of distinct CDR3 sequences, roughly a quarter occurring once. This record belongs to a study of blood T cells in healthy people across ages. Germline V gene lookup returns CDR1 SEHNR and CDR2 FQNEAQ (reference sequence). The CDR3 length is 15 residues. The V end was cut by 1 base, the J end by 4 bases, with 12 bases between. Total RNA was extracted at no less than 6 micrograms per sample. This same sample was also part of a study on T cells of mothers and their children. That paper notes: There were over 9.5 million TCR beta CDR3 reads from each mother and about 3 million from each child.

Sample: blood. This receptor was identified in a boy aged 2 to 10 in good health. V gene TRBV7-9 combines with J gene TRBJ2-3; no reliable D call. The CDR3 DNA reads as TGTGCCAGCAGCTTAGTATTCCGGGCGGCAGATACGCAGTATTTT. Protein sequence: CASSLVFRAADTQYF.